Shown below are 29 T cell receptor beta chains from a single sample sequenced in a study of blood T cell repertoires in COVID-19 (TCRdb year 2020). Library prep was done by the immunoSEQ multiplex PCR assay. The clones in this table, taken by TCRdb from immuneACCESS, are in-frame only. Not every clone is retained; where verified, under half of the shortfall comes from an unresolved V gene, and the cause of the rest is unknown. Here the sample has nearly 80,000 clones; 82% occur a single time. The ten most abundant clones make up approximately 39% of the sample. Sequenced input: peripheral blood. These receptors all stem from a woman in her 70s with acute or convalescent COVID-19.

CDR3 sequence: CASRDQGHEQYF. In DNA form, the CDR3 reads TGTGCCAGCAGAGATCAGGGCCACGAGCAGTACTTC. The gene calls are TRBV2 and TRBJ2-7; a possible D gene is TRBD1 (5 bases). The germline V gene encodes CDR1 SNHLY and CDR2 FYNNEI. The germline V and J ends were trimmed by 6 bases and 5 bases, with 11 bases remaining between them. This CDR3 is 12 amino acids long.

V and J are TRBV5-6 and TRBJ1-2, with 9 bases matching TRBD1. The CDR3 extends over 15 amino acids. In germline, CDR1 is SGHDT, CDR2 YYEEEE. V lost 0 bases and J lost 7; bases outside the gene matches: 7. CDR3 loop: CASSLDNRGLRGYTF. The DNA of the CDR3 is TGTGCCAGCAGCTTGGACAACAGGGGGCTACGTGGCTACACCTTC. Variable domain in full (rest from reference TRBV5-6 and TRBJ1-2): DAGVTQSPTHLIKTRGQQVTLRCSPKSGHDTVSWYQQALGQGPQFIFQYYEEEERQRGNFPDRFSGHQFPNYSSELNVNALLLGDSALYLCASSLDNRGLRGYTFGSGTRLTVV.

There are a few counts of this clone. The genes are TRBV3-1 (or the pseudogene TRBV3-2) and TRBJ1-2; D is possibly TRBD1 (6 bases). From germline, CDR1 is LGHDT and CDR2 YNNKEL (reference sequence). Trimming cost V 4 bases and J 7 bases, with 22 bases left between them. The CDR3 has 16 residues. CDR3: CASSPTYRALGSGYTF. DNA of the CDR3: TGTGCCAGCAGCCCGACCTACAGGGCCCTAGGAAGTGGCTACACCTTC.

The chain has TRBV15 and TRBJ2-1, with TRBD2 matching over 9 bases. J gave up 6 bases and V 1 base, and 7 bases lay outside the gene matches. The CDR3 length is 16 residues. Germline V gives CDR1 LNHNV, CDR2 YYDKDF (reference sequence). The DNA of the CDR3 is TGTGCCACCAGCAGAGGGGGTAGCGGGAGTCCCAATGAGCAGTTCTTC. Amino acids: CATSRGGSGSPNEQFF.

This clone occurred a few times. The J gene is TRBJ2-3, the V gene TRBV5-1, with unresolved D. The CDR3 is made up of 15 amino acids. Trimming pared 0 bases from V and 0 bases from J, leaving 8 bases between. CDR1 and CDR2 (germline): SGHRS, YFSETQ. CDR3 nucleotide sequence: TGCGCCAGCAGCTTGGAAAATCAGAGCACAGATACGCAGTATTTT. Protein: CASSLENQSTDTQYF.

This rearrangement joins TRBV2 to TRBJ1-1; 11 bases are shared with TRBD1. Germline lookup yields CDR1 SNHLY and CDR2 FYNNEI. The CDR3 has 14 amino acids. Trimming at V came to 6 bases and at J to 3 bases, leaving 3 bases not matched to a gene. The CDR3 nucleotides are TGTGCCAGCAGGGGGGGACAGGGGGACACTGAAGCTTTCTTT. It yields the protein CASRGGQGDTEAFF.

The chain joins TRBV6-5 to TRBJ2-5; 8 positions agree with TRBD2. The CDR3 is 15 residues long. The V and J ends lost 6 bases and 5 bases, in that order; junction bases with no gene match: 11. Germline CDR1 and CDR2: MNHEY and SVGAGI. CDR3 coding DNA: TGTGCCAGCAGGACTACGAGCGGGAGTGGGGAGACCCAGTACTTC. Residues: CASRTTSGSGETQYF.

The chain is built from TRBV7-8 and TRBJ2-2, with TRBD1 as a possible D gene (6 bases). There are 16 residues in the CDR3. V was pared by 5 bases and J by 0 bases, with 13 bases between. Germline CDR1 SGHVS, CDR2 FQNEAQ. CDR3 residues: CASSVEQGTNTGELFF. The CDR3 DNA reads as TGTGCCAGCAGCGTAGAACAGGGCACGAACACCGGGGAGCTGTTTTTT.

This chain links TRBV14 with TRBJ2-7, with a weak D call TRBD2 (5 bases). Germline V gene data show CDR1 as SGHDN and CDR2 as FVKESK. The CDR3 has 14 amino acids. V lost 3 bases and J lost 5, with 14 bases in between. The DNA of the CDR3 is TGTGCCAGCAGCCATGGAGGCCTCCTGAACGAGCAGTACTTC. It translates to CASSHGGLLNEQYF.

This chain uses TRBV28 with TRBJ2-3; the D is unclear. With 3 bases removed from V and 7 bases from J, the gap between germline ends came to 8 bases. CDR1 is MDHEN and CDR2 is SYDVKM in the germline V gene. CDR3 length equals 12 residues. DNA of the CDR3: TGTGCCAGCAGTTTGGATAGCTATACGCAGTATTTT. It yields the protein CASSLDSYTQYF.

In its sample, this clone was seen once. This sequence joins TRBV21-1 and TRBJ1-5; the DNA was not used to check the table's D call, TRBD1. TRBV21-1 is deemed a pseudogene. The CDR3 runs to 15 residues. DNA for the CDR3: TGTGCCAGCTTAAAGGGTGGGGCGGAAAATCAGCCCCAGCATTTT. Translation: CASLKGGAENQPQHF.

The chain recombines TRBV7-9 with TRBJ1-4, with 9 bases that match TRBD1. The J segment lost 2 bases and the V segment lost 6 bases, leaving 4 bases of the junction unmatched. The CDR3 extends over 15 amino acids. Per germline, CDR1 SEHNR and CDR2 FQNEAQ (reference sequence). The CDR3 protein is CASSNTGGTNEKLFF. In DNA, the CDR3 is TGTGCCAGCAGTAATACAGGGGGCACTAATGAAAAACTGTTTTTT.

The rearrangement links TRBV11-2 to TRBJ2-5; 9 bases are shared with TRBD2. The trim removed 4 bases at V and 5 bases at J, leaving 8 bases unmatched. Germline CDR1 reads SGHAT; CDR2 reads FQNNGV. This CDR3 comprises 15 residues. Here the CDR3 reads CASSSIAGAGETQYF. The CDR3 DNA reads as TGTGCCAGCAGCTCGATAGCGGGAGCGGGGGAGACCCAGTACTTC.

The sample holds one count of this clone. The rearrangement links TRBV7-3 to TRBJ2-3; tentatively, D is TRBD2 (6 bases). Trimming took 5 bases from V and 2 from J, leaving 11 bases between them. Germline V gives CDR1 SGHTA, CDR2 FQGTGA. CDR3 size: 14 residues. The CDR3 is CASSRGLHTDTQYF. The CDR3 bases are TGTGCCAGCAGCCGGGGACTGCACACAGATACGCAGTATTTT.

The CDR3 DNA reads TGTGCCACCAGTGATTTAGGACTAGCGGGACTCACAGATACGCAGTATTTT. Its translation is CATSDLGLAGLTDTQYF. The chain recombines TRBV24-1 with TRBJ2-3, with 12 nucleotides matching TRBD2. CDR3 length: 17 amino acids. J lost 2 bases, V lost 1 base, and 3 bases had no gene match. Germline CDR1 is KGHDR and CDR2 is SFDVKD.

J is TRBJ1-2 and V is TRBV25-1, with a weak D call TRBD1 (6 bases). The CDR3 is made up of 15 amino acids. V dropped 3 bases and J dropped 6 bases, with 17 bases sitting between them. Per the germline V gene, CDR1 is MGHDK and CDR2 is SYGVNS. The CDR3 reads CASSDVQGRTDGYTF. The CDR3, as DNA: TGTGCCAGCAGTGATGTCCAGGGGCGCACGGATGGCTACACCTTC.

The chain employs TRBV6-5 and TRBJ1-3; D call uncertain. The CDR3 length is 14 residues. Trimming took 6 bases from V and 4 from J, leaving 13 bases between them. The germline V gene has CDR1 MNHEY and CDR2 SVGAGI. The chain's CDR3 is CASSLGPLGNTIYF. Written as DNA, the CDR3 is TGTGCCAGCAGCCTAGGCCCTCTCGGAAACACCATATATTTT.

Only a few counts were recorded for this clone. This sequence joins TRBV14 and TRBJ2-7, with 9 bases fitting TRBD1. The CDR3 covers 19 residues. Germline-derived CDR1 and CDR2 are SGHDN and FVKESK. The J segment lost 0 bases and the V segment lost 0 bases, leaving 12 bases of the junction unmatched. The CDR3 bases are TGTGCCAGCAGCCAAGATACCAGGACAGGGGCTCCATACTCCTACGAGCAGTACTTC. This encodes CASSQDTRTGAPYSYEQYF. Together with reference TRBV14 and TRBJ2-7, the CDR3 gives the full variable domain: EAGVTQFPSHSVIEKGQTVTLRCDPISGHDNLYWYRRVMGKEIKFLLHFVKESKQDESGMPNNRFLAERTGGTYSTLKVQPAELEDSGVYFCASSQDTRTGAPYSYEQYFGPGTRLTVT.

The gene calls are TRBV13 and TRBJ2-5; tentatively, D is TRBD1 (6 bases). CDR3 length: 14 residues. Between the trimmed V and J ends, which lost 4 bases and 1 base, there was a span of 10 bases. Germline lookup yields CDR1 PRHDT and CDR2 FYEKMQ (reference sequence). The CDR3 DNA follows: TGTGCCAGCAGCTCAGGGGCCCTCCAAGAGACCCAGTACTTC. It is translated as CASSSGALQETQYF.

This clone was detected only a few times. The chain joins TRBV2 to TRBJ1-5, with 9 nucleotides matching TRBD1. V was pared by 5 bases and J by 7 bases, with 12 bases of the junction left unmatched. Germline V gene sequence: CDR1 SNHLY, CDR2 FYNNEI. The CDR3 is 16 residues long. The CDR3 region has the DNA TGTGCCAGCAGTCCTACCCCGGGACAGGGTTGGCAGCCCCAGCATTTT. This gives the protein CASSPTPGQGWQPQHF.

The chain carries TRBV6-9 and TRBJ1-5; a weak D match, TRBD1 (6 bases). Germline assignment: CDR1 MNHGY and CDR2 SVAAGI. The V and J ends lost 2 bases and 11 bases respectively, with 19 bases between them. The CDR3 has 15 residues. The CDR3 reads CASSYGVQGMGTQHF. The DNA of the CDR3 is TGTGCCAGCAGTTATGGGGTACAGGGAATGGGTACCCAGCATTTT.

The chain uses TRBV7-7 and TRBJ2-6; D not resolved. The CDR3 has 16 residues. Germline-derived CDR1 and CDR2 are SSHAT and FNYEAQ (reference sequence). Trimming removed 5 bases from V and 0 bases from J, with 11 bases in between. CDR3 sequence reads: CASSPLLSSGANVLTF. The CDR3 DNA is TGTGCCAGCAGCCCTCTCCTCTCCTCTGGGGCCAACGTCCTGACTTTC. The full variable domain, with the rest looked up from reference TRBV7-7 and TRBJ2-6, is GAGVSQSPRYKVTKRGQDVTLRCDPISSHATLYWYQQALGQGPEFLTYFNYEAQPDKSGLPSDRFSAERPEGSISTLTIQRTEQRDSAMYRCASSPLLSSGANVLTFGAGSRLTVL.

This clone occurred once. The chain is built from TRBV2 and TRBJ2-1; TRBD2 matches at 8 bases. This CDR3 contains 20 residues. The germline V gene encodes CDR1 SNHLY and CDR2 FYNNEI. The junction had 27 bases not matched to a gene; V was cut back by 9 bases and J by 5 bases. The CDR3 sequence: CARREEGGGRHRQPDNEQFF. CDR3 nucleotides: TGTGCCAGGAGAGAGGAAGGTGGCGGGAGGCACAGACAACCGGACAATGAGCAGTTCTTC.

V gene TRBV19 combines with J gene TRBJ2-5, with D maybe TRBD1 (6 bases). This CDR3 is 14 amino acids long. The germline CDR1 and CDR2 sequences are LNHDA and SQIVND (reference sequence). Trimming cost V 6 bases and J 4 bases, with 15 bases left between them. CDR3 coding DNA: TGTGCCAGTAGAGGGTACAGGGAACGAGAGACCCAGTACTTC. Protein product: CASRGYRERETQYF.

This clone has more than one count but fewer than ten. CDR3 DNA sequence: TGTGCCAGCAGCCGGACTAGCGGGACCACCGGGGAGCTGTTTTTT. Its translation is CASSRTSGTTGELFF. The chain couples TRBV7-9 to TRBJ2-2; TRBD2 matches 12 bases. Germline trimming cut 5 bases from V and 4 bases from J; bases unmatched to any gene: 2. The CDR3 loop spans 15 amino acids. The germline gives CDR1 SEHNR, CDR2 FQNEAQ (reference sequence).

This clone was seen more than once but under ten times. The chain employs TRBV5-4 and TRBJ2-6; 8 bases agree with TRBD1. This CDR3 has 16 residues. J lost 4 bases, V lost 3 bases, and 6 bases had no gene match. CDR1 and CDR2 from the germline V gene are SGHNT and YYREEE (reference sequence). CDR3 protein: CASSSQGASGANVLTF. The DNA of the CDR3 is TGTGCCAGCAGCTCCCAGGGGGCGTCCGGGGCCAACGTCCTGACTTTC.

The chain uses TRBV10-2 and TRBJ2-1, with TRBD2 identical over 10 bases. The CDR3 is made up of 16 amino acids. Per the germline V gene, CDR1 is WSHSY and CDR2 is SAAADI. V dropped 10 bases and J dropped 10; count of bases not matched to a gene: 19. The CDR3 sequence: CATGNQGMTSGHEQFF. CDR3 nucleotide sequence: TGCGCCACCGGTAATCAGGGGATGACTAGCGGGCACGAGCAGTTCTTC.

The chain carries TRBV25-1 and TRBJ2-7; D uncertain. The CDR3 is 11 residues long. Germline V CDR1 and CDR2: MGHDK, SYGVNS. Trimming removed 7 bases from V and 6 bases from J, with 10 bases in between. The DNA for the CDR3 is TGTGCCAGCAAAACAGCACGCGAGCAGTACTTC. As protein: CASKTAREQYF.

The genes are TRBV15 and TRBJ1-1; TRBD1 matches 9 bases. V shed 3 bases and J 6 bases; nucleotides not matched to a gene: 5. This CDR3 is built from 14 residues. Per the germline V gene, CDR1 is LNHNV and CDR2 is YYDKDF (reference sequence). CDR3 in DNA: TGTGCCACCAGCAGGGACAGGGGTTATGCTGAAGCTTTCTTT. This sequence encodes CATSRDRGYAEAFF.